This T cell receptor beta chain was sequenced in a study of blood T cell repertoires in COVID-19. The overall study: T cells, B-cell-depleted T cells, or PBMCs provided the cDNA or gDNA that served as material.

Germline V gene data show CDR1 as LGHNA and CDR2 as YNFKEQ. The CDR3 runs 15 residues. Trimming removed 5 bases from V and 7 bases from J; junction bases left unmatched: 7. Assay: immunoSEQ multiplex PCR; the TCRdb copy retains only in-frame clones and omits some. The repertoire holds about 170,000 clones, with roughly 85% as singletons. This clone was counted only a few times. This receptor was identified in a woman aged 50 to 60 who had recovered from COVID-19. The rearrangement links TRBV4-2 to TRBJ2-1; 11 bases align to TRBD2. The specimen sequenced was PBMCs or T cells enriched from blood (not recorded which). The DNA for the CDR3 is TGTGCCAGCAGCTCCCTAGCGGGGGGTCTGAATGAGCAGTTCTTC. Translating gives CASSSLAGGLNEQFF.